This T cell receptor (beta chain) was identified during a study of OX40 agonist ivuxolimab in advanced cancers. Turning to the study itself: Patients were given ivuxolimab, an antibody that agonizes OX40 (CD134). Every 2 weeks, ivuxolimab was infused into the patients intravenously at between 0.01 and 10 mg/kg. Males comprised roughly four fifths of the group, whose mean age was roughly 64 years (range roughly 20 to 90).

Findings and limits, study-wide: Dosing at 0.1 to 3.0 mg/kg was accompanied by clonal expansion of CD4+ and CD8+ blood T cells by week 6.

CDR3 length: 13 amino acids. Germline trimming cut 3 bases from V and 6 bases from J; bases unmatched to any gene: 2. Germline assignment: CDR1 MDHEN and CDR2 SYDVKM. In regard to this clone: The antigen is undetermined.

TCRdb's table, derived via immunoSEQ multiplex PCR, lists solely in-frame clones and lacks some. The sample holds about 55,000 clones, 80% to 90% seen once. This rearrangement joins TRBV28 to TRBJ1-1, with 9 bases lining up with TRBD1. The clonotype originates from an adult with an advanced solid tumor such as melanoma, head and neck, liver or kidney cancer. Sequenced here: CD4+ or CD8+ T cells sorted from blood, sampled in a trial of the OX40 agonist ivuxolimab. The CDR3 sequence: CASSLTGGAEAFF. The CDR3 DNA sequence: TGTGCCAGCAGTTTGACAGGGGGGGCTGAAGCTTTCTTT.